The 5 T cell receptor beta chains below were found in one sample sequenced in a study of T-cell memory formation after mild COVID-19. Via MiXCR, TCRdb re-called the 5' RACE reads, giving one row per CDR3 protein. This table holds about 540,000 distinct CDR3 sequences, about a fifth found once. Sequenced material: PBMCs or a T cell subset sorted from them (not recorded which). The source is an adult woman who had mild COVID-19 (a few samples of this study predate the infection). Cell type and time point are not known.

This clonotype was seen a handful of times. This chain joins TRBV7-8 and TRBJ2-3; D is unclear. The CDR3 is 16 amino acids. V shed 5 bases and J shed 1 base, with 16 bases lying between them. CDR1 and CDR2 (germline): SGHVS, FQNEAQ. DNA for the CDR3: TGTGCCAGCAGCCCAAGCCGGGTCGTCGGCACAGATACGCAGTATTTT. This encodes CASSPSRVVGTDTQYF. Using reference TRBV7-8 and TRBJ2-3 for the parts outside the CDR3, the full variable domain is GAGVSQSPRYKVAKRGQDVALRCDPISGHVSLFWYQQALGQGPEFLTYFQNEAQLDKSGLPSDRFFAERPEGSVSTLKIQRTQQEDSAVYLCASSPSRVVGTDTQYFGPGTRLTVL.

The V and J genes are TRBV20-1 and TRBJ2-7; no definite D call. V lost 6 bases to trimming and J lost 2 bases, with 11 bases between them. CDR1 DFQATT and CDR2 SNEGSKA come from the germline V gene (reference sequence). This CDR3 region has 12 residues. CDR3: CSATYNTYEQYF. The DNA of the CDR3 is TGCAGTGCCACATATAACACCTACGAGCAGTACTTC.

In this sample, this clonotype turned up many times. Written as DNA, the CDR3 is TGTGCCAGCAGCGTAGCGGGGACTTCTTACAATGAGCAGTTCTTC. As protein: CASSVAGTSYNEQFF. The chain has TRBV9 and TRBJ2-1; tentatively, D is TRBD2 (6 bases). V lost 0 bases and J 4 bases, leaving 11 bases between the germline ends. The CDR3 sequence is 15 residues long. Germline CDR1 and CDR2: SGDLS and YYNGEE.

The rearrangement uses TRBV24-1 and TRBJ2-7; a possible D gene is TRBD2 (5 bases). This CDR3 spans 13 amino acids. Germline V CDR1 and CDR2: KGHDR, SFDVKD. Between the trimmed V and J ends, which lost 3 bases and 5 bases, there was a span of 10 bases. Written as DNA, the CDR3 is TGTGCCACCAGTGATGGAGGAATTCACGAGCAGTACTTC. Protein product: CATSDGGIHEQYF.

The sample holds a few counts of this clonotype. The chain employs TRBV7-6 and TRBJ2-1, with 8 bases aligning to TRBD2. The junction had 10 bases not matched to a gene; V was cut back by 5 bases and J by 4 bases. CDR1 is SGHVS and CDR2 is FNYEAQ in the germline V gene. The CDR3 sequence is 16 residues long. The CDR3 loop is CASSPRDVAGYNEQFF. The CDR3 nucleotides read TGTGCCAGCAGCCCACGGGATGTAGCGGGGTACAATGAGCAGTTCTTC.